A single sample gave rise to the 32 T cell receptor beta chains below, sequenced in a study of blood T cell repertoires in COVID-19. Sequencing used immunoSEQ multiplex PCR; TCRdb keeps in-frame clones, though not all of them. The top ten hold almost 1.5% of the sample, which has hundreds of thousands of clones, more than 80% seen once. The sample taken for sequencing was peripheral blood. The source of these receptors is a woman in her twenties or thirties with active or convalescent COVID-19.

The chain has TRBV18 and TRBJ2-7; D is ambiguous. The CDR3 has 15 residues. V was clipped by 3 bases and J by 1 base, with 13 bases between them. Germline V gene lookup returns CDR1 KGHSH and CDR2 LQKENI. CDR3 in DNA: TGTGCCAGCTCACCTCGCCGCGCGCCGTCCTACGAGCAGTACTTC. Translating gives CASSPRRAPSYEQYF.

The J gene is TRBJ1-6, the V gene TRBV7-7; D unresolved. Germline CDR1 and CDR2: SSHAT and FNYEAQ (reference sequence). Trimming took off 2 bases at V and 7 bases at J, with 6 bases between the two ends. The CDR3 totals 13 residues. This chain's CDR3 is CASSLYENSPLHF. Written as DNA, the CDR3 is TGTGCCAGCAGCTTATATGAGAATTCACCCCTCCACTTT.

The chain carries TRBV27 and TRBJ2-2; D unresolved. Germline-derived CDR1 and CDR2 are MNHEY and SMNVEV (reference sequence). The length of the CDR3 is 15 residues. Trimming took off 0 bases at V and 4 bases at J, with 9 bases between the two ends. CDR3 residues: CASSLSGGFTGELFF. Written as DNA, the CDR3 is TGTGCCAGCAGTTTATCTGGCGGCTTCACCGGGGAGCTGTTTTTT.

The rearrangement uses TRBV7-6 and TRBJ2-3; D gene unclear. The CDR3 has 14 amino acids. CDR1 SGHVS and CDR2 FNYEAQ come from the germline V gene. The V end was cut by 4 bases, the J end by 0 bases, with 8 bases between. This CDR3 is CASSSPGSTDTQYF. The CDR3 coding sequence is TGTGCCAGCAGCTCCCCCGGGAGCACAGATACGCAGTATTTT. Full variable domain (rest looked up from reference TRBV7-6 and TRBJ2-3): GAGVSQSPRYKVTKRGQDVALRCDPISGHVSLYWYRQALGQGPEFLTYFNYEAQQDKSGLPNDRFSAERPEGSISTLTIQRTEQRDSAMYRCASSSPGSTDTQYFGPGTRLTVL.

V usage is TRBV6-6 and J usage is TRBJ2-1, with TRBD1 identical over 7 bases. This CDR3 spans 14 amino acids. Germline V gene data show CDR1 as MNHNY and CDR2 as SVGAGI (reference sequence). J lost 12 bases, V lost 3 bases, and 11 bases had no gene match. This CDR3 reads CASSYTQGLEGQFF. Here the CDR3 DNA reads TGTGCCAGCAGTTATACACAGGGGTTAGAGGGGCAGTTCTTC.

The CDR3 DNA reads TGTGCCAGTAGTATAAACCGCGCGGGCACTGAAGCTTTCTTT. It codes for CASSINRAGTEAFF. The V call is TRBV19, the J call TRBJ1-1; unclear D gene. The CDR3 loop spans 14 amino acids. Trimming cost V 2 bases and J 4 bases, with 11 bases left between them. CDR1 is LNHDA and CDR2 is SQIVND in the germline V gene (reference sequence).

This clone has only one observation. The V gene is TRBV10-1, the J gene TRBJ1-2; D remains unclear. This CDR3 has 21 amino acids. Trimming stripped 2 bases from V and 4 bases from J, with 32 bases between. Germline V gene sequence: CDR1 WNHNN, CDR2 SYGVQD (reference sequence). The CDR3, as DNA: TGCGCCAGCAGTGAGGCCTTCGGTAGGTACAGCTCCAAAGAGAACGTCTATGGCTACACCTTC. Its translation: CASSEAFGRYSSKENVYGYTF.

The genes are TRBV7-9 and TRBJ1-1; 11 bases are shared with TRBD1. This CDR3 has 15 residues. CDR1 and CDR2 (germline): SEHNR, FQNEAQ (reference sequence). Unmatched junction bases numbered 3, after V lost 5 bases and J lost 1 base. This CDR3 reads CASSPGQGENTEAFF. For the CDR3, the DNA is TGTGCCAGCAGCCCGGGACAGGGGGAGAACACTGAAGCTTTCTTT. The full variable domain, completed using reference TRBV7-9 and TRBJ1-1, is DTGVSQNPRHKITKRGQNVTFRCDPISEHNRLYWYRQTLGQGPEFLTYFQNEAQLEKSRLLSDRFSAERPKGSFSTLEIQRTEQGDSAMYLCASSPGQGENTEAFFGQGTRLTVV.

The chain combines TRBV10-2 with TRBJ2-1; tentative D call: TRBD2 (6 bases). CDR3 size: 14 residues. V gave up 7 bases and J gave up 4 bases, with 14 bases separating them. Germline CDR1 and CDR2: WSHSY and SAAADI. The CDR3 DNA reads TGCGCCAGCACCGGGAGTAGCGCGTACAATGAGCAGTTCTTC. This gives the protein CASTGSSAYNEQFF.

The chain uses TRBV27 and TRBJ1-1, with D perhaps TRBD1 (6 bases). Germline V lookup: CDR1 MNHEY, CDR2 SMNVEV (reference sequence). V was cut by 0 bases and J by 8 bases, with 13 bases left in between. The CDR3 consists of 14 residues. The DNA for the CDR3 is TGTGCCAGCAGTTTATCTTCCAGGGGACCCGAAGCTTTCTTT. Translation gives CASSLSSRGPEAFF.

This chain uses TRBV18 with TRBJ1-1, with 8 nucleotides matching TRBD1. This CDR3 comprises 17 residues. Germline trimming cut 3 bases from V and 3 bases from J; bases unmatched to any gene: 12. The V gene's germline CDR1 is KGHSH and CDR2 LQKENI. The CDR3 spells CASSPQGQGLGHTEAFF. DNA of the CDR3: TGTGCCAGCTCACCCCAAGGACAGGGCTTGGGACACACTGAAGCTTTCTTT.

This chain connects TRBV7-9 to TRBJ1-5; D remains unclear. CDR3 size: 12 residues. CDR1 SEHNR and CDR2 FQNEAQ come from the germline V gene (reference sequence). Deletions cut 3 bases from V and 4 bases from J, with 4 bases between. The DNA for the CDR3 is TGTGCCAGCAGCTTCTCGAATCAGCCCCAGCATTTT. This gives the protein CASSFSNQPQHF.

The J gene is TRBJ2-3, the V gene TRBV14; 13 positions agree with TRBD2. This CDR3 contains 17 residues. Trimming took 4 bases from V and 5 from J; bases not matched to a gene: 9. Germline assignment: CDR1 SGHDN and CDR2 FVKESK. The CDR3 loop is CASSPSLAGGPLDTQYF. CDR3 DNA sequence: TGTGCCAGCAGCCCGTCACTAGCGGGAGGGCCATTAGATACGCAGTATTTT.

This chain joins TRBV6-5 and TRBJ1-3, with 7 positions matching TRBD1. V shed 7 bases and J 0 bases; nucleotides not matched to a gene: 6. Per germline, CDR1 MNHEY and CDR2 SVGAGI. The CDR3 has 15 residues. The CDR3, as DNA: TGTGCCAGCACCAGGGACAGTCTCTCTGGAAACACCATATATTTT. It codes for CASTRDSLSGNTIYF.

This chain uses TRBV10-1 with TRBJ1-1; TRBD1 is a possible D gene (5 bases). Germline lookup yields CDR1 WNHNN and CDR2 SYGVQD (reference sequence). The CDR3 contains 13 residues. The V and J ends lost 7 bases and 2 bases respectively, with 11 bases between them. CDR3 amino acids: CASIDSQNTEAFF. The DNA for the CDR3 is TGCGCCAGCATCGACAGCCAAAACACTGAAGCTTTCTTT.

J is TRBJ2-3 and V is TRBV24-1, with 9 nucleotides matching TRBD2. Per germline, CDR1 KGHDR and CDR2 SFDVKD. CDR3 length: 16 amino acids. V shed 4 bases, J shed 1 base, and the junction held 5 bases outside the gene matches. The chain's CDR3 is CATSEPTSGGTDTQYF. The CDR3 DNA reads TGTGCCACCAGTGAGCCGACTAGCGGCGGCACAGATACGCAGTATTTT.

Here the CDR3 reads CASSFGQGKGYGYTF. In DNA, the CDR3 is TGTGCCAGCAGCTTCGGACAGGGAAAGGGCTATGGCTACACCTTC. The chain carries TRBV3-1 (or the pseudogene TRBV3-2) and TRBJ1-2, with 8 bases matching TRBD1. The CDR3 is 15 residues long. The germline V gene encodes CDR1 LGHDT and CDR2 YNNKEL (reference sequence). V shed 5 bases, J shed 4 bases, and the junction held 9 bases outside the gene matches.

A single count supports this clone. The V gene is TRBV11-2, the J gene TRBJ1-2; D is uncertain. Trimming cost V 5 bases and J 2 bases, with 27 bases left between them. Germline V gene data show CDR1 as SGHAT and CDR2 as FQNNGV. The CDR3 is 19 residues long. In nucleotides, the CDR3 is TGTGCCAGCAGCAAAAATCGGCGGGCAGGCAGAAATAAAAACTATGGCTACACCTTC. Protein product: CASSKNRRAGRNKNYGYTF.

The V gene is TRBV4-2, the J gene TRBJ2-3; D unresolved. The CDR3 consists of 13 residues. Germline lookup yields CDR1 LGHNA and CDR2 YNFKEQ. Trimming took off 2 bases at V and 4 bases at J, with 7 bases between the two ends. CDR3 sequence reads: CASSQRIADTQYF. In DNA, the CDR3 is TGTGCCAGCAGCCAACGCATAGCAGATACGCAGTATTTT.

The V and J genes are TRBV29-1 and TRBJ2-7, with 9 bases that match TRBD1. Germline CDR1 is SQVTM and CDR2 is ANQGSEA. The CDR3 is 13 amino acids. J lost 5 bases, V lost 1 base, and 3 bases had no gene match. CDR3 bases: TGCAGCGTTGAAGCACAGGGGGCCGACGAGCAGTACTTC. Its protein product is CSVEAQGADEQYF.

The chain combines TRBV12-3 or TRBV12-4 with TRBJ2-2, with a tentative D call TRBD1 (5 bases). The CDR3 covers 13 residues. V gave up 3 bases and J gave up 6 bases, with 8 bases separating them. The chain's CDR3 is CASSFRGSGELFF. Here the CDR3 DNA reads TGTGCCAGCAGTTTTAGGGGATCCGGGGAGCTGTTTTTT.

This chain links TRBV19 with TRBJ2-2, with TRBD2 identical over 15 bases. CDR3 length: 20 residues. The J segment lost 0 bases and the V segment lost 6 bases, leaving 11 bases of the junction unmatched. Germline V gene lookup returns CDR1 LNHDA and CDR2 SQIVND (reference sequence). CDR3 amino acids: CASRRGLAGGVYTNTGELFF. CDR3 nucleotides: TGTGCCAGTAGAAGGGGACTAGCGGGGGGCGTATATACGAACACCGGGGAGCTGTTTTTT.

The J gene is TRBJ2-5, the V gene TRBV6-6, with a possible D match to TRBD1 (6 bases). The CDR3 consists of 15 residues. In germline, CDR1 is MNHNY, CDR2 SVGAGI (reference sequence). V was cut by 2 bases and J by 5 bases, with 15 bases left in between. CDR3 sequence (DNA): TGTGCCAGCAGTTACACGGGACAACGGTTGGAGACCCAGTACTTC. It yields the protein CASSYTGQRLETQYF.

The CDR3 here is CASSVDNSGGEQYF. CDR3 bases: TGTGCCAGCAGCGTAGATAACAGCGGTGGGGAGCAGTACTTC. J is TRBJ2-7 and V is TRBV9; a weak D match, TRBD2 (5 bases). V lost 0 bases to trimming and J lost 7 bases, with 14 bases between them. Germline CDR1 is SGDLS and CDR2 is YYNGEE. This CDR3 region has 14 residues.

This chain joins TRBV7-8 and TRBJ1-6; maybe TRBD1 (5 bases). CDR1 is SGHVS and CDR2 is FQNEAQ in the germline V gene. The CDR3 consists of 16 residues. Deletions cut 5 bases from V and 0 bases from J, with 11 bases between. CDR3 protein: CASSADTASYNSPLHF. The DNA for the CDR3 is TGTGCCAGCAGCGCGGACACAGCCTCCTATAATTCACCCCTCCACTTT.

The J gene is TRBJ1-1, the V gene TRBV7-9; D is uncertain. The CDR3 runs 11 residues. The V gene lost 5 bases and the J gene lost 4 bases, with 5 bases spanning the gap. The V gene's germline CDR1 is SEHNR and CDR2 FQNEAQ (reference sequence). The CDR3 sequence is CASSIRTEAFF. DNA of the CDR3: TGTGCCAGCAGCATCCGCACTGAAGCTTTCTTT.

V usage is TRBV4-1 and J usage is TRBJ2-3; 14 bases agree with TRBD2. This CDR3 region has 20 residues. The germline V gene has CDR1 MGHRA and CDR2 YSYEKL. The V gene end was trimmed by 4 bases and the J gene end by 2 bases; junction bases not matched to a gene: 14. CDR3 in DNA: TGCGCCAGCAGCCCCAGGGGGGGACTAGCGGGAGAGGGGCCCACAGATACGCAGTATTTT. The encoded protein is CASSPRGGLAGEGPTDTQYF.

The rearrangement uses TRBV19 and TRBJ2-5, with D unclear. The CDR3 is 13 residues long. CDR1 and CDR2 from the germline V gene are LNHDA and SQIVND (reference sequence). With 4 bases removed from V and 2 bases from J, the gap between germline ends came to 8 bases. CDR3 loop: CASSSTTQETQYF. CDR3 DNA sequence: TGTGCCAGTAGTAGCACTACTCAAGAGACCCAGTACTTC. The complete variable domain, with remaining parts taken from reference TRBV19 and TRBJ2-5, reads DGGITQSPKYLFRKEGQNVTLSCEQNLNHDAMYWYRQDPGQGLRLIYYSQIVNDFQKGDIAEGYSVSREKKESFPLTVTSAQKNPTAFYLCASSSTTQETQYFGPGTRLLVL.

The rearrangement joins TRBV25-1 to TRBJ2-5; possibly TRBD2 for D (5 bases). Per the germline V gene, CDR1 is MGHDK and CDR2 is SYGVNS. V was pared by 2 bases and J by 5 bases, with 18 bases between. This CDR3 comprises 16 residues. CDR3 loop: CASSEPGRSGRETQYF. The CDR3 nucleotides are TGTGCCAGCAGTGAACCGGGCCGCAGCGGTAGGGAGACCCAGTACTTC.

This chain connects TRBV4-1 to TRBJ2-7; 12 bases are a match to TRBD2. This CDR3 contains 18 residues. Germline lookup yields CDR1 MGHRA and CDR2 YSYEKL. After removal of 0 bases from V and 3 bases from J, the junction contained 9 bases not matched to a gene. The DNA for the CDR3 is TGCGCCAGCAGCCAAGATAGTAGACTAGCGGGGGTTCACTACGAGCAGTACTTC. Encoded protein: CASSQDSRLAGVHYEQYF.

The rearrangement links TRBV27 to TRBJ1-6, with no clear D. CDR1 is MNHEY and CDR2 is SMNVEV in the germline V gene (reference sequence). V was clipped by 3 bases and J by 7 bases, with 4 bases between them. The CDR3 has 12 residues. CDR3 nucleotides: TGTGCCAGCAGTTTCCCGAATTCACCCCTCCACTTT. Translation: CASSFPNSPLHF.

The rearrangement joins TRBV11-2 to TRBJ1-3; the D is unclear. The CDR3 length is 15 residues. Germline CDR1 and CDR2: SGHAT and FQNNGV. V lost 5 bases, J lost 0 bases, and 11 bases lay in between. As DNA, the CDR3 is TGTGCCAGCAGCCCAGGACTGAACTCTGGAAACACCATATATTTT. Encoded protein: CASSPGLNSGNTIYF. The complete variable domain, with remaining parts taken from reference TRBV11-2 and TRBJ1-3, reads EAGVAQSPRYKIIEKRQSVAFWCNPISGHATLYWYQQILGQGPKLLIQFQNNGVVDDSQLPKDRFSAERLKGVDSTLKIQPAKLEDSAVYLCASSPGLNSGNTIYFGEGSWLTVV.